These 9 T cell receptor beta chains came from one sample sequenced in a study of T cells expressing NK-cell markers (TCRdb year 2020). The method was 5' RACE. TCRdb records Illumina HiSeq 2000 as the sequencer. One entry per CDR3 protein sequence results from the TCRdb reprocessing of the reads, with DNA left out. The data table for this sample lists 250,000 to 300,000 distinct CDR3 sequences. The leading ten clones occupy 0.3% to 0.45% of the sample. The source material was blood T cells: a sorted CD56 or NKG2C T cell subset, CD4+ or CD8+ T cells, or bulk PBMC T cells (not recorded which). All receptors derive from a man in his late teens or twenties in good health. Donor details come from another sample of the same person, matched by shared clones.

The chain is built from TRBV6-1 and TRBJ2-2; TCRdb names TRBD1, which stays unverified in the absence of DNA. CDR1 and CDR2 (germline): MNHNS, SASEGT. This CDR3 has 13 amino acids. CDR3 in amino acids: CASNRGPYGELFF.

The V gene is TRBV24-1, the J gene TRBJ2-3; TCRdb lists TRBD2, though no DNA is available to test this call. Germline V lookup: CDR1 KGHDR, CDR2 SFDVKD. This CDR3 is 15 amino acids long. CDR3 amino acids: CATSDRLAGEHTQYF.

The chain links TRBV12-3 or TRBV12-4 to TRBJ1-5. The CDR3 is made up of 15 amino acids. The CDR3 protein is CASILGLRSNQPQHF.

The J gene is TRBJ2-6, the V gene TRBV5-1; the TCRdb D gene call, TRBD2, has no DNA to confirm it. CDR3 size: 22 residues. Germline CDR1 and CDR2: SGHRS and YFSETQ. The chain's CDR3 is CASSLVSSGSFGGIGGANVLTF.

The chain has TRBV7-6 and TRBJ2-3; there is no DNA to check the TCRdb D call of TRBD1. Germline V gives CDR1 SGHVS, CDR2 FNYEAQ. This CDR3 is 16 amino acids long. CDR3 in amino acids: CASSKQPGLATDTQYF.

This chain connects TRBV18 to TRBJ2-5; TCRdb's D call, TRBD1, is unchecked because there is no DNA. The CDR3 is 15 amino acids. From germline, CDR1 is KGHSH and CDR2 LQKENI. CDR3 sequence reads: CASSPRVGDGETQYF.

This chain joins TRBV6-5 and TRBJ1-1. The CDR3 loop spans 14 amino acids. Looked up from germline, CDR1 is MNHEY and CDR2 is SVGAGI. The CDR3 spells CASSYGSTGSGAFF.

This chain connects TRBV4-3 to TRBJ2-3; lacking DNA, the TRBD1 call made by TCRdb goes unchecked. The length of the CDR3 is 13 residues. Germline V CDR1 and CDR2: LGHNA, YSLEER. The CDR3 here is CASSQRTGGTQYF.

The V call is TRBV12-3 or TRBV12-4, the J call TRBJ2-2; TCRdb selects TRBD2, and the lack of DNA leaves this call unchecked. This CDR3 has 15 amino acids. This CDR3 reads CASTGTRWNTGELFF.